This T cell receptor beta chain was identified in a study of early stage breast cancer tumors. Study details: ER+/PR+/HER2- status applied to about 70% of the 16 invasive breast tumors.

TCRdb's copy holds only in-frame clones and misses some; the assay was immunoSEQ multiplex PCR. Here the sample spans about 63,000 clones, around three quarters being singletons. Study outcomes and limitations: Tumors had roughly 2.3-fold higher T cell density and higher clonality than adjacent normal breast tissue. Unsorted bulk genomic DNA sequencing lacked pairing and functional marker data. Blood repertoires resembled normal breast more than tumor.

Comments on this clone: The antigen is not known.

CDR1 is SEHNR and CDR2 is FQNEAQ in the germline V gene (reference sequence). The CDR3 consists of 16 residues. V was clipped by 2 bases and J by 6 bases; unmatched bases: 10. This clonotype was obtained from a person aged 25 to 39 with breast cancer. The rearrangement joins TRBV7-9 to TRBJ2-7; 10 nucleotides align to TRBD2. The sample consisted of blood. This CDR3 reads CASSLYLVGTSVEQYF. The CDR3 DNA reads TGTGCCAGCAGCTTATACTTGGTCGGGACTAGCGTCGAGCAGTACTTC. Combining the CDR3 with reference TRBV7-9 and TRBJ2-7 gives the whole variable domain DTGVSQNPRHKITKRGQNVTFRCDPISEHNRLYWYRQTLGQGPEFLTYFQNEAQLEKSRLLSDRFSAERPKGSFSTLEIQRTEQGDSAMYLCASSLYLVGTSVEQYFGPGTRLTVT.